Sequencing of this T cell receptor beta chain was carried out in a study of a mutant IDH1 vaccine in newly diagnosed glioma. About the research overall: Prior therapy was radiotherapy, temozolomide, or both; most received both.

Data came from immunoSEQ multiplex PCR; TCRdb stores just in-frame clones and leaves some out. The sample includes 25,000 or so clones, 80% to 85% seen only once; the top ten take about 2.6%. Concerning this clone itself: Its antigen remains unidentified.

Described time point: week 47, end of study. The vaccine gave 300 ug of a 20-mer mutant IDH1 peptide subcutaneously per dose. Patients were given eight vaccinations, scheduled in weeks 1, 3, 5, 7, 11, 15, 19 and 23. Whole-study results and caveats: Researchers report vaccine-induced immune responses in approximately 95% of patients. Pseudoprogression appears to have had no connection to changes in top peripheral T cell clonotypes.

The sequencing here drew on PBMCs, taken from a glioma patient whose treatment included an IDH1 peptide vaccine. The receptor was derived from a man aged 35-49 years with glioma.

The CDR3 region has the DNA TGTGCCAGCAGCTTATTAGGCCGGAGTCAGCCCCAGCATTTT. It encodes CASSLLGRSQPQHF. This chain uses TRBV7-2 with TRBJ1-5; D gene unclear. Per germline, CDR1 SGHTA and CDR2 FQGNSA. The length of the CDR3 is 14 residues. V was trimmed by 2 bases and J by 6 bases, leaving 11 bases between them.